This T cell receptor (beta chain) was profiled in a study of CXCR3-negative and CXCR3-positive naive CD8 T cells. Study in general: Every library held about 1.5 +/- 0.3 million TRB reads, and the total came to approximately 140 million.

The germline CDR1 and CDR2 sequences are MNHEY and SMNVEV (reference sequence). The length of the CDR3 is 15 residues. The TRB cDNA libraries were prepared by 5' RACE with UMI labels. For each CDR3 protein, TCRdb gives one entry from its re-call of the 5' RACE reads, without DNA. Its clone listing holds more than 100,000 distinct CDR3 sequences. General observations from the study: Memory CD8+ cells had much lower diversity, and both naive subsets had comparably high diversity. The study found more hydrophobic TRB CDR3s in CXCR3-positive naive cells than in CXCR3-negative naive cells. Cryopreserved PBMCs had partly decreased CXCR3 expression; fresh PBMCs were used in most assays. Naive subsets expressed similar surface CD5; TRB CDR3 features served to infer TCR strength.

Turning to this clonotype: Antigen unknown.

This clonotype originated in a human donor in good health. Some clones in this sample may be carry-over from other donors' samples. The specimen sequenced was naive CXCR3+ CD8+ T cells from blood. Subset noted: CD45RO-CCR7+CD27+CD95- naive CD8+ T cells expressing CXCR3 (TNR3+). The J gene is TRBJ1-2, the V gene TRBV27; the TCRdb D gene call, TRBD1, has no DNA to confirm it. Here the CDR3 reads CASSLSWGTNYGYTF.